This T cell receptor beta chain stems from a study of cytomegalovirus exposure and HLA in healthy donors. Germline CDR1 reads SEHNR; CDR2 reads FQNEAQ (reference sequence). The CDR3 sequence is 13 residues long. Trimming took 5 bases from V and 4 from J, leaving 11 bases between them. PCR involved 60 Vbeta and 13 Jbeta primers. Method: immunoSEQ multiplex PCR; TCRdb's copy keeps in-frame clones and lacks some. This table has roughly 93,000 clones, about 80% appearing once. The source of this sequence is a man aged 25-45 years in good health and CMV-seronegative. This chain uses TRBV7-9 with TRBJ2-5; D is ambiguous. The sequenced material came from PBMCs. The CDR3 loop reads CASSARVVETQYF. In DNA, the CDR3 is TGTGCCAGCAGCGCCCGGGTGGTAGAGACCCAGTACTTC.